Listed here are 6 T cell receptor beta chains from one sample, sequenced in a study of CD8+ T cells in alopecia areata. Extraction of RNA preceded its reverse transcription into cDNA, which served as the sequencing template. Produced via immunoSEQ multiplex PCR; TCRdb's table is partial and in-frame only. The data hold about 150,000 clones, with 62% observed a single time. Sample: CD8+ T cells sorted from blood. Receptor source: a human donor in good health.

The chain couples TRBV5-1 to TRBJ2-7; perhaps D is TRBD1 or TRBD2 (6 bases each). V shed 4 bases and J shed 5 bases, with 22 bases lying between them. The germline CDR1 and CDR2 sequences are SGHRS and YFSETQ. The CDR3 is 16 amino acids. CDR3 nucleotide sequence: TGCGCCAGCAGCCCCATTGGGGCAGGGGAGGCCCACGAGCAGTACTTC. Protein sequence: CASSPIGAGEAHEQYF.

V and J are TRBV7-9 and TRBJ2-5; weak D call: TRBD1 (5 bases). Germline V CDR1 and CDR2: SEHNR, FQNEAQ (reference sequence). CDR3 length: 16 amino acids. The ends were cut back, 6 bases at V and 0 bases at J, with 17 bases in the middle. The CDR3 DNA sequence: TGTGCCAGCAGGGGCAGTGGGGCGGACCACCAAGAGACCCAGTACTTC. It yields the protein CASRGSGADHQETQYF.

The rearrangement links TRBV10-2 to TRBJ2-2; TRBD2 aligns across 7 bases. Per germline, CDR1 WSHSY and CDR2 SAAADI. CDR3 length: 16 residues. V shed 1 base and J 5 bases; nucleotides not matched to a gene: 7. CDR3 DNA: TGCGCCAGCAGTGAGTTGCCGGGAGGCGTAACCGGGGAGCTGTTTTTT. This sequence encodes CASSELPGGVTGELFF.

This chain uses TRBV29-1 with TRBJ1-2, with D perhaps matching TRBD1 (6 bases). V was trimmed by 7 bases and J by 1 base, leaving 16 bases between them. The length of the CDR3 is 14 residues. Looked up from germline, CDR1 is SQVTM and CDR2 is ANQGSEA. Written as DNA, the CDR3 is TGCAGCGCGAGACTGCCAGGGGTTAACTATGGCTACACCTTC. Translating it yields CSARLPGVNYGYTF.

A word on this clone: In the same sample, other DNA sequences code for this CDR3. This chain joins TRBV9 and TRBJ1-5, with D possibly matching TRBD1 (5 bases). The CDR3 covers 14 residues. Germline loops: CDR1 SGDLS, CDR2 YYNGEE. The V end was cut by 0 bases, the J end by 4 bases, with 8 bases between. CDR3 DNA sequence: TGTGCCAGCAGCGTAGGAACAGGTAATCAGCCCCAGCATTTT. It is translated as CASSVGTGNQPQHF.

The J gene is TRBJ2-2, the V gene TRBV27, with D unresolved. There are 12 residues in the CDR3. The V end lost 6 bases, the J end lost 2 bases, and 4 bases lay between the germline ends. From germline, CDR1 is MNHEY and CDR2 SMNVEV (reference sequence). The CDR3 here is CASSENTGELFF. The DNA of the CDR3 is TGTGCCAGCAGCGAAAACACCGGGGAGCTGTTTTTT.